Listed here are 7 T cell receptor beta chains from one sample, sequenced in a study of low-dose radiotherapy and immunotherapy resistance in tumors. First-strand cDNA relied on TRAV- and TRBV-specific primers spanning alpha and beta chains. A roughly 20-cycle PCR with a constant-region primer and V-primer adapter amplified TCRs. One entry per CDR3 protein results from TCRdb running MiXCR on the reads. The repertoire holds 13,000 or so distinct CDR3 sequences, with roughly 70% as singletons. Receptor source: a human donor with advanced metastatic prostate, ovarian, gallbladder or colorectal cancer (not recorded which). This table probably holds off-target reads from a library built for another chain.

The V gene is TRBV20-1, the J gene TRBJ2-1, with 16 bases that match TRBD2. The junction had 12 bases not matched to a gene; V was cut back by 5 bases and J by 8 bases. Germline CDR1 DFQATT, CDR2 SNEGSKA (reference sequence). The CDR3 runs to 17 residues. The CDR3 spells CSAPGTSGGAGIHEQFF. The CDR3 DNA is TGCAGTGCTCCCGGGACTAGCGGGGGGGCCGGTATCCATGAGCAGTTCTTC.

This clonotype was recorded once. The chain combines TRBV5-1 with TRBJ1-3; D is ambiguous. The germline V gene has CDR1 SGHRS and CDR2 YFSETQ. The CDR3 sequence is 14 residues long. The V gene lost 7 bases and the J gene lost 1 base, with 12 bases spanning the gap. CDR3 coding DNA: TGCGCCAGCCACTCTGGGGTATCTGGAAACACCATATATTTT. This codes for CASHSGVSGNTIYF.

The CDR3 sequence is CATSDLYNEETQYF. The CDR3, as DNA: TGTGCCACCAGTGATTTGTACAACGAAGAGACCCAGTACTTC. The chain uses TRBV24-1 and TRBJ2-5, with D uncertain. Germline values: CDR1 KGHDR, CDR2 SFDVKD. Between the trimmed V and J ends, which lost 0 bases and 3 bases, there was a span of 7 bases. This CDR3 contains 14 residues.

This clonotype has only a few counts. This chain links TRBV11-2 with TRBJ2-2; D could derive from TRBD1 or TRBD2 (5 bases each). The CDR3 runs to 19 residues. The ends were cut back, 5 bases at V and 4 bases at J, with 26 bases in the middle. Germline V lookup: CDR1 SGHAT, CDR2 FQNNGV. In DNA, the CDR3 is TGTGCCAGCAGCCTACGACCCGGGACCGACTCGTTCTCCACCGGGGAGCTGTTTTTT. Protein sequence: CASSLRPGTDSFSTGELFF. Drawing the rest from reference TRBV11-2 and TRBJ2-2, the complete variable domain is EAGVAQSPRYKIIEKRQSVAFWCNPISGHATLYWYQQILGQGPKLLIQFQNNGVVDDSQLPKDRFSAERLKGVDSTLKIQPAKLEDSAVYLCASSLRPGTDSFSTGELFFGEGSRLTVL.

CDR3 protein: CASTSGGELETQYF. The CDR3 nucleotides read TGTGCCAGCACCTCGGGCGGGGAATTAGAGACCCAGTACTTC. The chain employs TRBV6-5 and TRBJ2-5, with a possible D match to TRBD2 (6 bases). V was pared by 7 bases and J by 4 bases, with 16 bases between. The CDR3 contains 14 residues. CDR1 MNHEY and CDR2 SVGAGI come from the germline V gene.

This clonotype was counted between two and nine times. The V gene is TRBV6-2 or TRBV6-3, the J gene TRBJ2-1; 12 bases match TRBD2. Germline assignment: CDR1 MNHEY and CDR2 SVGEGT. Trimming at V came to 7 bases and at J to 3 bases, leaving 7 bases not matched to a gene. This CDR3 comprises 16 residues. CDR3 DNA: TGTGCCAGCAAACTAGCGGGGGGCTCGGTCTACAATGAGCAGTTCTTC. It translates to CASKLAGGSVYNEQFF.

This clonotype has more than one count but fewer than ten. This chain links TRBV19 with TRBJ2-2; maybe TRBD2 (5 bases). Trimming pared 5 bases from V and 6 bases from J, leaving 13 bases between. This CDR3 is 14 amino acids long. CDR1 LNHDA and CDR2 SQIVND come from the germline V gene (reference sequence). Written as DNA, the CDR3 is TGTGCCAGTAGTCGTGCAGGAGGCGCCGGGGAGCTGTTTTTT. Its translation is CASSRAGGAGELFF.